This TCR beta chain was identified during a study of cytomegalovirus exposure and HLA in healthy donors. The overall study: As released early, the data held around 80 million unique TCRs from HLA-typed donors.

Findings of the study overall: Usually a TCR sequence was rare, but some public TCRs were found in many donors.

CDR3 length equals 15 residues. V gave up 0 bases and J gave up 4 bases; unmatched junction bases: 2. From germline, CDR1 is SGHRS and CDR2 YFSETQ. A multiplex PCR was run with 60 Vbeta primers and 13 Jbeta primers. Sequenced by immunoSEQ multiplex PCR; TCRdb stores in-frame clones only, minus some. The data contain 68,000 or so clones, around 77% of them singletons. Worth noting for this clone: Antigen specificity is unknown.

The clonotype comes from a woman aged 30 to 39 in good health and CMV-seronegative. Specimen: PBMCs. The chain combines TRBV5-1 with TRBJ1-4; TRBD1 matches 8 bases. CDR3 sequence (DNA): TGCGCCAGCAGCTTGGGACAGGGGAATAATGAAAAACTGTTTTTT. Residues: CASSLGQGNNEKLFF.